These T cell receptor beta chains were read from a single sample in a study of T cell repertoires in cytomegalovirus infection. Their recognized antigens are unknown. TCRdb passed the reads through MiXCR, listing each CDR3 protein once. The table lists some 500,000 distinct CDR3 sequences, about 33% of them singletons. The starting material was cultured PBMCs, obtained from culture after CMV antigen stimulation. Every receptor here comes from a human donor in good health (CMV status not recorded). Some clones in this sample may be carry-over from other donors' samples. CDR3s include the opening cysteine and the closing phenylalanine or tryptophan. A D gene is named only where the DNA matches it firmly. Not every row has a clone size; where given, it reads once, few, many or a size class.

CDR3aa: CASSRPGGEQFF; CDR3nt: TGTGCCAGCAGCCGTCCTGGGGGTGAGCAGTTCTTC; len: 12; d_gene: .; v_gene: TRBV7-2; abundance: .; j_gene: TRBJ2-1
CDR3aa: CASSYGQNNQPQHF; CDR3nt: TGTGCCAGCAGCTACGGACAGAACAATCAGCCCCAGCATTTT; len: 14; d_gene: .; v_gene: TRBV7-2; abundance: few; j_gene: TRBJ1-5
CDR3aa: CASSDWDANYGYTF; CDR3nt: TGTGCCAGCAGTGATTGGGACGCAAACTATGGCTACACCTTC; len: 14; d_gene: .; v_gene: TRBV2; abundance: .; j_gene: TRBJ1-2
CDR3aa: CASSTQRNTEAFF; CDR3nt: TGTGCCAGCAGCACTCAAAGGAACACTGAAGCTTTCTTT; len: 13; d_gene: .; v_gene: TRBV7-3; abundance: .; j_gene: TRBJ1-1
CDR3aa: CASSSLIQLAKNIQYF; CDR3nt: TGTGCCAGCTCATCCCTCATCCAACTAGCCAAAAACATTCAGTACTTC; len: 16; d_gene: .; v_gene: TRBV18; abundance: .; j_gene: TRBJ2-4
CDR3aa: CSASRDYRDTQYF; CDR3nt: TGCAGTGCAAGCCGGGACTACAGAGATACGCAGTATTTT; len: 13; d_gene: TRBD2; v_gene: TRBV20-1; abundance: few; j_gene: TRBJ2-3
CDR3aa: CASSAQGLHGYTF; CDR3nt: TGTGCCAGCAGCGCACAGGGGCTGCATGGCTACACCTTC; len: 13; d_gene: TRBD1; v_gene: TRBV7-2; abundance: few; j_gene: TRBJ1-2
CDR3aa: CASSASHGTNEKLFF; CDR3nt: TGTGCCAGCAGTGCGTCTCACGGTACTAATGAAAAACTGTTTTTT; len: 15; d_gene: .; v_gene: TRBV25-1; abundance: .; j_gene: TRBJ1-4
CDR3aa: CASSIQRNYGYTF; CDR3nt: TGTGCCAGCAGCATACAGAGAAACTATGGCTACACCTTC; len: 13; d_gene: .; v_gene: TRBV11-2; abundance: .; j_gene: TRBJ1-2
CDR3aa: CSARSSGPTEQFF; CDR3nt: TGCAGTGCTAGATCCAGCGGGCCAACTGAGCAGTTCTTC; len: 13; d_gene: .; v_gene: TRBV20-1; abundance: .; j_gene: TRBJ2-1
CDR3aa: CSTAGSSTDTQYF; CDR3nt: TGCAGCACAGCGGGATCTAGCACAGATACGCAGTATTTT; len: 13; d_gene: TRBD2; v_gene: TRBV29-1; abundance: .; j_gene: TRBJ2-3
CDR3aa: CASSYGGSEQFF; CDR3nt: TGTGCCAGCAGTTATGGGGGGTCTGAGCAGTTCTTC; len: 12; d_gene: .; v_gene: TRBV6-2/TRBV6-3; abundance: .; j_gene: TRBJ2-1
CDR3aa: CASSLASDRGAEAFF; CDR3nt: TGCGCCAGCAGCTTGGCCTCGGACAGGGGGGCTGAAGCTTTCTTT; len: 15; d_gene: TRBD1; v_gene: TRBV5-1; abundance: .; j_gene: TRBJ1-1
CDR3aa: CASSSYGGDTQYF; CDR3nt: TGTGCCAGCAGCTCGTATGGGGGAGATACGCAGTATTTT; len: 13; d_gene: .; v_gene: TRBV7-6; abundance: .; j_gene: TRBJ2-3
CDR3aa: CASSRQGAVTEAFF; CDR3nt: TGTGCCAGCAGCCGACAGGGGGCTGTCACTGAAGCTTTCTTT; len: 14; d_gene: TRBD1; v_gene: TRBV28; abundance: .; j_gene: TRBJ1-1
CDR3aa: CSAPLLNNEQFF; CDR3nt: TGCAGTGCCCCGCTCCTCAACAATGAGCAGTTCTTC; len: 12; d_gene: .; v_gene: TRBV20-1; abundance: .; j_gene: TRBJ2-1
CDR3aa: CASGTLSYEQYF; CDR3nt: TGTGCCAGCGGTACCCTTTCCTACGAGCAGTACTTC; len: 12; d_gene: .; v_gene: TRBV6-6; abundance: .; j_gene: TRBJ2-7
CDR3aa: CASSSRTSGFMEQFF; CDR3nt: TGTGCCAGCAGTTCCCGGACTAGCGGGTTTATGGAGCAGTTCTTC; len: 15; d_gene: TRBD2; v_gene: TRBV27; abundance: few; j_gene: TRBJ2-1
CDR3aa: CASSPLTSIPTDTQYF; CDR3nt: TGTGCCAGCAGTCCGCTGACTAGTATTCCTACAGATACGCAGTATTTT; len: 16; d_gene: .; v_gene: TRBV27; abundance: few; j_gene: TRBJ2-3
CDR3aa: CASSFVTGSSYNEQFF; CDR3nt: TGCGCCAGCAGCTTCGTTACTGGTAGCTCCTACAATGAGCAGTTCTTC; len: 16; d_gene: .; v_gene: TRBV5-1; abundance: .; j_gene: TRBJ2-1
CDR3aa: CASSTIDRVVQPQHF; CDR3nt: TGTGCCAGTAGTACCATCGACAGGGTCGTTCAGCCCCAGCATTTT; len: 15; d_gene: TRBD1; v_gene: TRBV19; abundance: .; j_gene: TRBJ1-5
CDR3aa: CASKAVDRTNF; CDR3nt: TGTGCCAGCAAGGCCGTAGACAGGACAAACTTC; len: 11; d_gene: .; v_gene: TRBV2; abundance: .; j_gene: TRBJ2-4
CDR3aa: CSVVRIGTDTQYF; CDR3nt: TGCAGCGTTGTGAGGATCGGCACAGATACGCAGTATTTT; len: 13; d_gene: .; v_gene: TRBV29-1; abundance: .; j_gene: TRBJ2-3
CDR3aa: CASSRGQPQHF; CDR3nt: TGTGCCAGCAGTCGCGGTCAGCCCCAGCATTTT; len: 11; d_gene: .; v_gene: TRBV28; abundance: .; j_gene: TRBJ1-5